The clone carrying this T cell receptor beta chain was counted between two and nine times. No antigen is known for it. Combining a sample-barcoded 5' primer with a J-beta primer mix, a second PCR ran for about 6 to 12 cycles. One entry per CDR3 protein results from TCRdb running MiXCR on the 5' RACE reads. The sample shows about 510,000 distinct CDR3 sequences, roughly a quarter of them seen only once. These data originate in a study of blood T cells in healthy people across ages. CDR3 length equals 16 residues. CDR1 is SGHKS, CDR2 YYEKEE, per germline (reference sequence). Trimming removed 0 bases from V and 6 bases from J; junction bases left unmatched: 8. Study-wide findings and caveats: No conclusive comparison of naive versus antigen-experienced cells was possible with unsorted PBMCs.

These data were also filed under a second study, of T cells of mothers and their children. That work states: T cell clones that were persistent and microchimeric went undetected.

The clonotype comes from a boy between 2 and 10 years old in good health. This chain joins TRBV5-5 and TRBJ1-5, with TRBD1 matching 8 bases. Sequenced input: blood. The CDR3 sequence is CASSLGPLRGLQPQHF. For the CDR3, the DNA is TGTGCCAGCAGCTTGGGGCCCCTCAGGGGGCTTCAGCCCCAGCATTTT.